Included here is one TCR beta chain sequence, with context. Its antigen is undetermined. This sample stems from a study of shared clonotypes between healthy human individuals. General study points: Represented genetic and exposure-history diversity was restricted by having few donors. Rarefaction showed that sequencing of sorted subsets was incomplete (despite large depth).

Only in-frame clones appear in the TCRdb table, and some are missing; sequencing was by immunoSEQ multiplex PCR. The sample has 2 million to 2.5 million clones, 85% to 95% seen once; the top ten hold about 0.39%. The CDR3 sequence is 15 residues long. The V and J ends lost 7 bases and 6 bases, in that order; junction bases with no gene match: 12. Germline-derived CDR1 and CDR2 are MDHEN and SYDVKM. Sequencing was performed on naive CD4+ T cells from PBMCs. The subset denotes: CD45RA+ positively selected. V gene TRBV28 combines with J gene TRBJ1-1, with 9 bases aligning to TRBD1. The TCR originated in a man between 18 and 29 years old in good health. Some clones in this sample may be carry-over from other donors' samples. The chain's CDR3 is CASTAQQGARSEAFF. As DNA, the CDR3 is TGTGCCAGCACCGCACAACAGGGGGCAAGGTCTGAAGCTTTCTTT.